Detailed here is one T cell receptor (beta chain). What this receptor recognizes is not known. No base qualities exist here, and no much larger clone lies one base off it. Donors were healthy HIV-negative adults with no recently reported acute infections or vaccinations. Every donor was a Caucasian adult living in Nashville, Tennessee, USA. CD4+ T cells were enriched by magnetic negative selection; naive cells were then positively selected on CD45RA, and the negative fraction formed the memory subset. Blood was obtained by leukapheresis, after which PBMCs were separated by Ficoll-Histopaque density gradient centrifugation and cryopreserved in liquid nitrogen vapor phase. Analytical flow cytometry was used to check the purity and quantity of every magnetically sorted T cell population. Genomic DNA was isolated from every sorted fraction and measured by UV absorbance on a Nanodrop 2000c. The data were taken from a study of shared clonotypes between healthy human individuals (dated by TCRdb to 2020 to 2021). As for the study more broadly: The cohort included three men and a couple of women between 18 and 49 years of age. For each donor, CD4 naive and CD4 memory were each given three plates, CD8 naive was given two plates, and CD8 memory was given one plate. To estimate repertoire size and how much clonotype sharing occurs between individuals, the study deeply sequenced the blood TCR repertoires of five healthy adults. To increase sequencing depth and limit assay-specific biases, TCR repertoire library preparation and sequencing were carried out by different laboratories using diverse techniques. Per donor, leukapheresis produced somewhere between about 0.9 and 9 billion PBMCs. Points the paper makes about the study in general: Because the study included only a small number of donors, the genetic and exposure-history diversity represented was limited. Compared with non-shared clonotypes, clonotypes shared by all four sorted-subset donors had higher generation probabilities. Rarefaction of sorted-subset datasets indicated incomplete sequencing despite the large sequencing depth. Pairwise subsampling indicated that sequencing depth was expected to affect the degree of clonotype sharing among donors. Across a handful of donors, around 5% of naive CD4, roughly 3.4% of naive CD8, 2% to 2.5% of memory CD4, and approximately 0.42% of memory CD8 clonotypes were shared. Sampling was restricted to blood, and TCR repertoires in tissue are likely to differ from TCR repertoires in blood. Naive subsets generally had larger estimated clonotype richness than memory subsets did.

Using the deep immunoSEQ assay, multiplex PCR amplified TCR CDR3 regions from genomic DNA. Extracted genomic DNA from each cell subset was distributed evenly across all wells of several immunoSEQ 96-well plates, and each plate was treated as a replicate. For sorted subsets, around 0.2 ug genomic DNA, equal to approximately 30,000 T cell genomes, was loaded into each replicate PCR. Purified libraries were measured with a Qubit 3.0 fluorometer, size-checked on a Bioanalyzer 2100, and measured again with the KAPA Library Quantification kit. Every immunoSEQ 96-well plate was sequenced on a separate single-read 150-cycle Illumina NextSeq 550 flow cell. Concerning the study's data processing: Because the immunoSEQ output included only junctional sequences and no quality scores, the filtering could not be the same as the filtering used for full-length reads. To assign V/J genes and CDR3, sequences were annotated against IMGT germline references using PyIR, a Python wrapper for IgBLAST v1.9. Reads were removed for weak V/J assignments (E-value above 1e-6), missing CDR3, stop codons, out-of-frame junctions, or ambiguous translated residues. A V3J clonotype was defined by an identical inferred V gene, J gene, and CDR3 amino acid sequence. The percentage overlap between two repertoires was calculated by dividing the number of shared unique clonotypes by the size of the smaller repertoire. RTK rarefaction, the Chao1 estimator, and Recon v2.1 estimates of unobserved clonotypes were used to assess repertoire richness. Generation probabilities for all TCRbeta clonotypes obtained by the gDNA method from a handful of donors were computed using OLGA. Drawn from immuneACCESS, this table holds only the in-frame rearrangements with V and J called that TCRdb kept. Clones are partly lost; checked studies trace under half to an unresolved V gene and leave the rest unexplained. The V and J calls and clone size come from that table; D and trimming were worked out from the DNA. In this sample the table shows around 2,000,000 clones, 85% to 95% of which occur a single time. In total, the top ten clones hold around 0.13% of the sample.

From its cysteine to its phenylalanine, the CDR3 spans 19 amino acids. Of all the DNA, just the CDR3 is kept, 57 bases in frame from base 1. Trimming removed 4 bases from V and 2 bases from J, leaving 28 bases between the germline ends. The germline V gene (reference sequence) specifies SGHNT as CDR1 and YYREEE as CDR2. This sequence uses TRBV5-4 and TRBJ2-7, and the D gene may be TRBD2, 6 bases matching. The origin of this receptor is a man aged 18 to 35 in good health. The sample was naive CD4+ T cells sorted from blood. Read against the paper, the sample's cell subset or site label means: CD45RA+ positively selected. The sequenced DNA: TGTGCCAGCAGCCGCAAGGGCATATCAAGACTAGGAAATGCCTACGAGCAGTACTTC. This sequence encodes CASSRKGISRLGNAYEQYF.